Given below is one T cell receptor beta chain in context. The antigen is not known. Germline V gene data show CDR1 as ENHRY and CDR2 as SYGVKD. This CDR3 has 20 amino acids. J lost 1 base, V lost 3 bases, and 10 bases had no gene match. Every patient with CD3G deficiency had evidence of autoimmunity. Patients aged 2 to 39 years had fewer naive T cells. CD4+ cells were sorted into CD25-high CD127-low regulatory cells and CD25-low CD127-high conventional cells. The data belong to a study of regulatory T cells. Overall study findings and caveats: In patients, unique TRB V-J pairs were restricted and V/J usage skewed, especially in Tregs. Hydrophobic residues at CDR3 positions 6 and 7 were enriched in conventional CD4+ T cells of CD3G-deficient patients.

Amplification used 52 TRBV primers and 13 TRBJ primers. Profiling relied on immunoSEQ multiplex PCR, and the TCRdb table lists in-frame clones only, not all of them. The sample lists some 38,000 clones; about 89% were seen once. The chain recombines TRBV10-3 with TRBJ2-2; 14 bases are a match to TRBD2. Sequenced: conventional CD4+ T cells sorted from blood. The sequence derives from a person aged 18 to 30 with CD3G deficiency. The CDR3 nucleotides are TGTGCCATCAGTGACCCCGGACTAGCGGGGGGCGCGGGGAACACCGGGGAGCTGTTTTTT. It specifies CAISDPGLAGGAGNTGELFF.